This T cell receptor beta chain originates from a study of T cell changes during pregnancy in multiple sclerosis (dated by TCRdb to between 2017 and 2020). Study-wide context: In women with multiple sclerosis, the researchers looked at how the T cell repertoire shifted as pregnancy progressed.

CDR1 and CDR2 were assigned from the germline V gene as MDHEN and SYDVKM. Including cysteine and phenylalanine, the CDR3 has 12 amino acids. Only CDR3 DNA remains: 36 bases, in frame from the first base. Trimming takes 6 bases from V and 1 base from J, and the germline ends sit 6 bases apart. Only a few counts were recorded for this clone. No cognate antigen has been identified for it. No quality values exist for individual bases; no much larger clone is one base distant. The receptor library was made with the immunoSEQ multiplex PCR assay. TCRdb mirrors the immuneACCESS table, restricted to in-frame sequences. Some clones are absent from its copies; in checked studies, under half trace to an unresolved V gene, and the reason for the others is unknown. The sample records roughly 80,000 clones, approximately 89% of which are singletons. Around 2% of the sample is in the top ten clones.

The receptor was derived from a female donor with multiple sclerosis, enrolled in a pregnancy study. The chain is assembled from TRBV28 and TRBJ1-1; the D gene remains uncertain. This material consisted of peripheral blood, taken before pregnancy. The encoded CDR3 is CASRLGNTEAFF. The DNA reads TGTGCCAGCAGGCTAGGGAACACTGAAGCTTTCTTT.